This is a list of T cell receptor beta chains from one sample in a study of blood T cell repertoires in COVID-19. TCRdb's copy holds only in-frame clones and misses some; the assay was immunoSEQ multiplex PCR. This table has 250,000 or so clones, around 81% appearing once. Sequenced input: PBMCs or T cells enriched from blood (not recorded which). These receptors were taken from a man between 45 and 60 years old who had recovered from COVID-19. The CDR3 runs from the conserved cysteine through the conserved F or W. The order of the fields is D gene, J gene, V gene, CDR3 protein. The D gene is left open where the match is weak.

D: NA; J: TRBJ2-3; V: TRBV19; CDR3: CASAQQGTDTQYF
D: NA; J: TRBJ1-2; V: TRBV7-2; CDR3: CASSLSGDYGYTF
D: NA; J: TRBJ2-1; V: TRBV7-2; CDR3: CASPLRGVDEQFF
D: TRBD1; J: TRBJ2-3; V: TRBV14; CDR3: CASSQARGSSTDTQYF
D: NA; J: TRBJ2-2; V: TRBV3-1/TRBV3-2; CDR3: CASSQGQVDAGELFF
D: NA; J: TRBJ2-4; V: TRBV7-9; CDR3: CASSREGIQYF
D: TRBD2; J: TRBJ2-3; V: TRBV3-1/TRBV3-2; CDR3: CASSRGLAGGTDTQYF
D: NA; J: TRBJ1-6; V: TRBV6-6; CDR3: CAIQTGTLGRDSPLHF
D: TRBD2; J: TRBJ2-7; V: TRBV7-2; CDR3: CASSSLLASYEQYF
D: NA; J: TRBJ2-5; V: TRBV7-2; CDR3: CASSLGWADPIQETQYF
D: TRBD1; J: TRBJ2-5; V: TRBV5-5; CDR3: CASSLGTGRQETQYF
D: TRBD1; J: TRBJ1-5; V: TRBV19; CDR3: CASSLTGGGLSQPQHF
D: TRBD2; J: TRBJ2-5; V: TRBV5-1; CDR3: CASSSSGLAQQETQYF
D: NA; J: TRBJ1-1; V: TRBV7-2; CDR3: CASSPPGQLTTEAFF
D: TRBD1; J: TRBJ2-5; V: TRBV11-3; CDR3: CASSQRGQTGKTQYF
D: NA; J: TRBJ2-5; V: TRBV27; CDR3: CASSFRSEETQYF
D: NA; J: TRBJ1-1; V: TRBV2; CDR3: CASSDRSLNTEAFF
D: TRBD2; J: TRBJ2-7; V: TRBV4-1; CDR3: CASSRGTSGGRSSYEQYF
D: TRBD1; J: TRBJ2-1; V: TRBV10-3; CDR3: CAISESTGVYANEQFF
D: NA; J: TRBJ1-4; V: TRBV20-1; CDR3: CSASVSATNEKLFF
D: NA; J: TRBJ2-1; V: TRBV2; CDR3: CASNSGFYDNEQFF
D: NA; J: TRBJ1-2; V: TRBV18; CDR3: CASSPPEAGAWNYGYTF
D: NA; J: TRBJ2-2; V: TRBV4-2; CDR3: CASSHPGTGELFF
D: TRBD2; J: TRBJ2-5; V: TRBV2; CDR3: CASSGGLAGGEKTQYF
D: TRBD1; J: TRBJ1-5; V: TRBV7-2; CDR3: CASSLVSTGGREPQHF
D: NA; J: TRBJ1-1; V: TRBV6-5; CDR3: CASGLRSTLDTEAFF
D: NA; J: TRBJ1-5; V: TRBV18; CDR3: CASSPLGTGNQPQHF
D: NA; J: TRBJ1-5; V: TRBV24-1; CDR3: CATSRSSNQPQHF
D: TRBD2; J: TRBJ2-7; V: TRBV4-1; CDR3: CASSQDGTSGFGEQYF
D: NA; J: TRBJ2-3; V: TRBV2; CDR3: CATQLLTDTQYF
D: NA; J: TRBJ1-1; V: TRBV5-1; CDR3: CASSLPLGSNTEAFF
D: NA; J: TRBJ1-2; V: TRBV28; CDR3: CASSLTTQENYGYTF
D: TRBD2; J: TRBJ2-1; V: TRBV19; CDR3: CASSMLTSGYYNEQFF
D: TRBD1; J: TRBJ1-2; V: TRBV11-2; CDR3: CASSSLRDRAGSGYTF
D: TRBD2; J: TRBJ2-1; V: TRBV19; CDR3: CASSKPSSGKYYNEQFF
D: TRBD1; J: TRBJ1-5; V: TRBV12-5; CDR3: CASGYGTGIPPQHF
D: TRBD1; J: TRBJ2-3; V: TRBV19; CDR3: CASRGTVADTQYF
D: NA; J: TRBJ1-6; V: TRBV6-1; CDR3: CASSEEPGEAPNSPLHF
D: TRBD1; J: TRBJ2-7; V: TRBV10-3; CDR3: CAISEGTGNSYEQYF
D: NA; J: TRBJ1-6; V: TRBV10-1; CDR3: CASNEDYNSPLHF
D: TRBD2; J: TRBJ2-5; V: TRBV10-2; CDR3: CASSVAGTLLQETQYF
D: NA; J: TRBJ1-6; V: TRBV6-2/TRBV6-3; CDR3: CASSYSTPGALHF
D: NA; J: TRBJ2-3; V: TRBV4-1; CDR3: CASSQGDLSGGEQYF